This passage covers 9 T cell receptor beta chains from one sample sequenced in a study of blood T cell repertoires in COVID-19. Sequencing was performed with immunoSEQ multiplex PCR; in TCRdb, only in-frame clones are kept and a portion is missing. This table has about 280,000 clones, 65% to 90% appearing once. Material: peripheral blood. All receptors come from a man aged 50-59 years with active or convalescent COVID-19.

This rearrangement joins TRBV27 to TRBJ2-3; D not resolved. The CDR3 has 13 amino acids. V was trimmed by 8 bases and J by 2 bases, leaving 11 bases between them. Germline V gene lookup returns CDR1 MNHEY and CDR2 SMNVEV (reference sequence). The DNA of the CDR3 is TGTGCCAGCGGGCTAAGGATCACAGATACGCAGTATTTT. Protein sequence: CASGLRITDTQYF.

This clone has a handful of counts. Here the CDR3 omits its conserved ending phenylalanine or tryptophan, so a read error is the likely source. It is unclear where the CDR3 begins or ends on the DNA, so no DNA is shown, and the CDR3 is as TCRdb lists it. This chain uses TRBV2 with TRBJ2-7; the table's D call TRBD1 went unverified against the DNA. The CDR3 spans 12 residues, counting both ends. Germline lookup yields CDR1 SNHLY and CDR2 FYNNEI. This chain's CDR3 is CASRKLGTGKLL.

In DNA, the CDR3 is TGTGCCAGCGGGAGGGTTCCAGGTACCTACGAGCAGTACTTC. Protein sequence: CASGRVPGTYEQYF. The rearrangement links TRBV28 to TRBJ2-7; 7 positions agree with TRBD2. The CDR3 extends over 14 amino acids. The V and J ends lost 8 bases and 2 bases, in that order; junction bases with no gene match: 9. The germline gives CDR1 MDHEN, CDR2 SYDVKM.

This chain's CDR3 is CASSSRGGVYNEQFF. The CDR3 DNA follows: TGTGCCAGCAGCTCCCGGGGGGGAGTCTACAATGAGCAGTTCTTC. The V gene is TRBV7-2, the J gene TRBJ2-1, with 8 bases that match TRBD2. V lost 4 bases and J lost 3; bases outside the gene matches: 5. The CDR3 runs to 15 residues. Germline V gene sequence: CDR1 SGHTA, CDR2 FQGNSA.

The V and J genes are TRBV20-1 and TRBJ1-3; possible D gene TRBD1, 5 bases. The germline V and J ends were trimmed by 3 bases and 0 bases, with 18 bases remaining between them. The CDR3 runs to 17 residues. In germline, CDR1 is DFQATT, CDR2 SNEGSKA (reference sequence). CDR3 in amino acids: CSASWAQGLLSGNTIYF. The DNA for the CDR3 is TGCAGTGCTAGTTGGGCCCAGGGCCTTCTCTCTGGAAACACCATATATTTT.

The genes are TRBV19 and TRBJ1-5; TRBD1 aligns across 8 bases. After removal of 1 base from V and 6 bases from J, the junction contained 5 bases not matched to a gene. The CDR3 consists of 15 residues. CDR1 is LNHDA, CDR2 SQIVND, per germline (reference sequence). This CDR3 is CASSIAQGASQPQHF. The CDR3 DNA reads as TGTGCCAGTAGTATAGCCCAGGGGGCTAGTCAGCCCCAGCATTTT.

V is TRBV13 and J is TRBJ2-3; possible D gene TRBD1, 5 bases. This CDR3 is built from 16 residues. V was pared by 0 bases and J by 8 bases, with 18 bases between. Germline CDR1 and CDR2: PRHDT and FYEKMQ (reference sequence). CDR3 bases: TGTGCCAGCAGCTTAGGCCAGCCCCAGGGTTCGGCTACGCAGTATTTT. It specifies CASSLGQPQGSATQYF.

This chain connects TRBV9 to TRBJ1-6; no clear D. The germline V gene has CDR1 SGDLS and CDR2 YYNGEE. Trimming pared 2 bases from V and 10 bases from J, leaving 13 bases between. This CDR3 region has 14 residues. The CDR3 DNA is TGTGCCAGCAGCGTTCAGCAGGCGCAGTCACCCCTCCACTTT. Translating gives CASSVQQAQSPLHF. Based on the CDR3 plus reference TRBV9 and TRBJ1-6, the full variable domain is DSGVTQTPKHLITATGQRVTLRCSPRSGDLSVYWYQQSLDQGLQFLIQYYNGEERAKGNILERFSAQQFPDLHSELNLSSLELGDSALYFCASSVQQAQSPLHFGNGTRLTVT.

This chain joins TRBV5-4 and TRBJ2-3; no clear D gene. This CDR3 is built from 13 residues. In germline, CDR1 is SGHNT, CDR2 YYREEE (reference sequence). V lost 1 base and J 4 bases, leaving 7 bases between the germline ends. CDR3: CASSLPRADTQYF. CDR3 nucleotides: TGTGCCAGCAGCTTGCCAAGAGCAGATACGCAGTATTTT.